This T cell receptor (beta chain) derives from a study of shared clonotypes between healthy human individuals. The method was immunoSEQ multiplex PCR; TCRdb's version includes in-frame clones alone and lacks a portion of them. The table shows some 2,000,000 clones, with about 95% occurring only once. Positive CCR7 selection of CD45RO-negative cells yielded the naive CD8 cells, and terminally differentiated effector memory CD45RA+ cells were excluded. V lost 3 bases to trimming and J lost 8 bases; unmatched junction nucleotides: 7. This CDR3 contains 15 residues. Germline CDR1 reads SGHDT; CDR2 reads YYEEEE.

The chain links TRBV5-6 to TRBJ2-1; 11 bases fit TRBD1. This receptor was obtained from a man aged 18 to 30 in good health. Sequencing was done on a sample of naive CD8+ T cells sorted from blood. CDR3 in DNA: TGTGCCAGCAGCTCGGACAGGGGGCGAGGCGATGAGCAGTTCTTC. Amino acids: CASSSDRGRGDEQFF.